The 10 T cell receptor beta chains below all came from one sample that was sequenced in a study of shared clonotypes between healthy human individuals. Measured with immunoSEQ multiplex PCR; TCRdb has only the in-frame clones, and not every one. The table records some 490,000 clones, almost 80% of them present only once. Sequencing input: PBMCs. These receptor sequences come from a woman aged 40 to 55 in good health. Some clones in this sample may be carry-over from other donors' samples.

The V call is TRBV7-9, the J call TRBJ2-7; TRBD2 aligns across 9 bases. The CDR3 spans 15 residues. J was trimmed by 3 bases and V by 1 base; bases with no gene match: 4. Germline assignment: CDR1 SEHNR and CDR2 FQNEAQ (reference sequence). Here the CDR3 reads CASSLGGLALYEQYF. The DNA for the CDR3 is TGTGCCAGCAGCTTAGGGGGACTAGCCCTCTACGAGCAGTACTTC.

As regards this clone: Other nucleotide sequences from this sample produce the same CDR3. The V call is TRBV5-1, the J call TRBJ2-1, with TRBD2 as a possible D gene (6 bases). V lost 4 bases and J lost 0, with 17 bases in between. The CDR3 consists of 17 residues. The germline V gene has CDR1 SGHRS and CDR2 YFSETQ. This CDR3 is CASSPEASGSSYNEQFF. Written as DNA, the CDR3 is TGCGCCAGCAGCCCCGAGGCCTCCGGGAGCTCCTACAATGAGCAGTTCTTC.

This clone occurred a few times. The J gene is TRBJ2-1, the V gene TRBV4-2, with D possibly matching TRBD2 (6 bases). This CDR3 has 17 residues. V gave up 0 bases and J gave up 0 bases, with 12 bases separating them. CDR1 and CDR2 from the germline V gene are LGHNA and YNFKEQ. DNA for the CDR3: TGTGCCAGCAGCCAAGATGAACTAGCAACCTCCTACAATGAGCAGTTCTTC. Translating gives CASSQDELATSYNEQFF.

As concerns this clone: In the same sample, other DNA sequences code for this CDR3. The gene calls are TRBV5-1 and TRBJ1-5; 9 bases line up with TRBD1. Trimming at V came to 4 bases and at J to 2 bases, leaving 4 bases not matched to a gene. The CDR3 totals 15 residues. Germline V CDR1 and CDR2: SGHRS, YFSETQ. CDR3 sequence reads: CASSPGQGGNQPQHF. The CDR3 DNA reads TGCGCCAGCAGCCCGGGACAGGGAGGCAATCAGCCCCAGCATTTT.

This clone was found once. This may be a read error, as it is one base from a much larger clone. V gene TRBV7-6 combines with J gene TRBJ2-3; D unclear. Trimming pared 3 bases from V and 0 bases from J, leaving 1 base between. The germline V gene encodes CDR1 SGHVS and CDR2 FNYEAQ. The CDR3 is 12 amino acids. DNA for the CDR3: TGTGCCAGCAGCTTCAGCACAGATACGCAGTATTTT. Amino acid sequence: CASSFSTDTQYF.

This clone has only one observation. This chain connects TRBV6-1 to TRBJ1-4; 9 nucleotides match TRBD1. The germline V gene encodes CDR1 MNHNS and CDR2 SASEGT. The CDR3 consists of 14 residues. The V segment lost 6 bases and the J segment 7 bases; nucleotides outside the gene matches: 6. The CDR3 DNA is TGTGCCAGCAGGGCCGGACAGGGGATTGAAAAACTGTTTTTT. Its translation is CASRAGQGIEKLFF.

The gene calls are TRBV7-2 and TRBJ2-2; D call uncertain. V dropped 0 bases and J dropped 6 bases, with 11 bases sitting between them. The CDR3 runs to 15 residues. From germline, CDR1 is SGHTA and CDR2 FQGNSA. CDR3 sequence reads: CASSLAGKVAGELFF. CDR3 DNA: TGTGCCAGCAGCTTAGCGGGAAAGGTTGCCGGGGAGCTGTTTTTT.

The rearrangement uses TRBV4-1 and TRBJ1-3; TRBD1 aligns across 8 bases. Germline V lookup: CDR1 MGHRA, CDR2 YSYEKL. The CDR3 covers 18 residues. Trimming removed 0 bases from V and 0 bases from J; junction bases left unmatched: 7. CDR3 nucleotide sequence: TGCGCCAGCAGCCAAGATTGGACAGGGTCAGACTCTGGAAACACCATATATTTT. Its protein product is CASSQDWTGSDSGNTIYF.

J is TRBJ2-1 and V is TRBV28; the match to TRBD2 covers 11 bases. This CDR3 is built from 15 residues. Trimming cost V 5 bases and J 8 bases; bases outside gene matches: 8. Germline V CDR1 and CDR2: MDHEN, SYDVKM. This CDR3 reads CASSPNTSGRHEQFF. DNA of the CDR3: TGTGCCAGCAGTCCCAATACTAGCGGGAGACATGAGCAGTTCTTC.

This chain uses TRBV5-1 with TRBJ2-5; maybe TRBD1 (5 bases). V lost 5 bases, J lost 3 bases, and 11 bases lay in between. Per the germline V gene, CDR1 is SGHRS and CDR2 is YFSETQ. This CDR3 has 13 amino acids. This chain's CDR3 is CASSWAREETQYF. The CDR3 nucleotides are TGCGCCAGCAGTTGGGCCAGGGAAGAGACCCAGTACTTC.